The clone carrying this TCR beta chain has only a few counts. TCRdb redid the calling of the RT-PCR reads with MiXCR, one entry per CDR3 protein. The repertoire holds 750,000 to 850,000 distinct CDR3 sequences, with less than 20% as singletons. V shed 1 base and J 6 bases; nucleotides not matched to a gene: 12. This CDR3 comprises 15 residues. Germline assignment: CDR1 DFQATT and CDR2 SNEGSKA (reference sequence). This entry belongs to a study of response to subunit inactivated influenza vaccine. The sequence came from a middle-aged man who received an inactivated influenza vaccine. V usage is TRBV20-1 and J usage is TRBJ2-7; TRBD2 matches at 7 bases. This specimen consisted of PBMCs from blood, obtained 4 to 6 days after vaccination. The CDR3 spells CSARAGRTIGGEQYF. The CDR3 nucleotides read TGCAGTGCTAGAGCCGGGAGGACAATCGGCGGCGAGCAGTACTTC.